The 15 T cell receptor beta chains below come from one sample, sequenced in a study of naive and memory T cell subsets. Both TRBC1 and TRBC2 were covered by a beta constant-region primer of two equimolar oligonucleotides. TCRdb ran MiXCR on the UMI-ligation and nested PCR reads and lists one entry per CDR3 protein. In the table there are some 100,000 distinct CDR3 sequences, roughly 7% of which are singletons. Sequenced sample: central memory CD4+ T cells from blood. All receptors derive from a human donor in good health.

This clonotype has at least ten counts. The V gene is TRBV2, the J gene TRBJ2-3; 11 bases map to TRBD2. This CDR3 has 14 amino acids. CDR1 and CDR2 (germline): SNHLY, FYNNEI. The J segment lost 9 bases and the V segment lost 4 bases, leaving 6 bases of the junction unmatched. The CDR3 region is CASSALAGGGTQYF. CDR3 coding DNA: TGTGCCAGCAGTGCCCTAGCGGGAGGAGGGACGCAGTATTTT.

On this clonotype itself: The conserved phenylalanine or tryptophan is not found at the CDR3 terminus, so this likely reflects a read error. The V call is TRBV4-3, the J call TRBJ1-4; the match to TRBD1 covers 7 bases. The CDR3 sequence is 13 residues long. Trimming cost V 1 base and J 7 bases; bases outside gene matches: 0. CDR1 is LGHNA, CDR2 YSLEER, per germline. In DNA, the CDR3 is TGCGCCAGCAGCCAAGGACAGGGTGAAAAACTGTTTTCT. The encoded protein is CASSQGQGEKLFS.

This clonotype was seen a handful of times. This chain connects TRBV6-1 to TRBJ1-4, with D maybe TRBD1 (6 bases). V was cut by 6 bases and J by 0 bases, with 14 bases left in between. The CDR3 runs 16 residues. CDR1 MNHNS and CDR2 SASEGT come from the germline V gene. In nucleotides, the CDR3 is TGTGCCAGCAGGAAACCTCGACAGGCAACTAATGAAAAACTGTTTTTT. Protein: CASRKPRQATNEKLFF.

V gene TRBV18 combines with J gene TRBJ2-1; D is uncertain. This CDR3 comprises 12 residues. Deletions cut 1 base from V and 8 bases from J, with 6 bases between. The germline V gene has CDR1 KGHSH and CDR2 LQKENI. The CDR3 region is CASSPQSDEQFF. The DNA of the CDR3 is TGTGCCAGCTCACCACAAAGTGATGAGCAGTTCTTC.

This sequence joins TRBV20-1 and TRBJ2-1, with D possibly TRBD2 on 7 matching bases. The germline V gene has CDR1 DFQATT and CDR2 SNEGSKA (reference sequence). The CDR3 is 14 residues long. V lost 6 bases and J lost 7, with 19 bases in between. This CDR3 reads CSASGRGLINEQFF. The CDR3 DNA reads TGCAGTGCGTCGGGGCGGGGGCTTATAAATGAGCAGTTCTTC.

This clonotype was counted between two and nine times. The V call is TRBV29-1, the J call TRBJ2-2, with D possibly matching TRBD2 (5 bases). The CDR3 totals 15 residues. Deletions cut 4 bases from V and 3 bases from J, with 15 bases between. The germline V gene encodes CDR1 SQVTM and CDR2 ANQGSEA. In DNA, the CDR3 is TGCAGCGTTGTGGCCGGGAACGCGCACACCGGGGAGCTGTTTTTT. Translated: CSVVAGNAHTGELFF.

This clonotype was detected only a few times. V and J are TRBV18 and TRBJ2-5; D is possibly TRBD1 (6 bases). This CDR3 is built from 15 residues. Germline V gives CDR1 KGHSH, CDR2 LQKENI. V lost 2 bases to trimming and J lost 2 bases, with 12 bases between them. The CDR3 DNA reads as TGTGCCAGCTCACCAGTGACAGGACCACAAGAGACCCAGTACTTC. Its translation is CASSPVTGPQETQYF.

There are a few counts of this clonotype. This chain links TRBV28 with TRBJ2-2, with D perhaps matching TRBD1 or TRBD2 (5 bases each). Between the trimmed V and J ends, which lost 7 bases and 8 bases, there was a span of 14 bases. Germline CDR1 is MDHEN and CDR2 is SYDVKM. This CDR3 is built from 13 residues. The CDR3 loop is CASKGTVGGELFF. CDR3 in DNA: TGTGCCAGCAAGGGGACCGTAGGTGGGGAGCTGTTTTTT.

The table lists this clonotype with many counts. This rearrangement joins TRBV20-1 to TRBJ2-1, with no clear D. The CDR3 has 11 residues. V lost 1 base and J lost 4, with 2 bases in between. The germline gives CDR1 DFQATT, CDR2 SNEGSKA (reference sequence). CDR3 sequence: CSARVYNEQFF. Here the CDR3 DNA reads TGCAGTGCTAGAGTATACAATGAGCAGTTCTTC.

This clonotype was seen a handful of times. The chain employs TRBV7-2 and TRBJ2-3, with D unresolved. Trimming took 2 bases from V and 4 from J, leaving 7 bases between them. This CDR3 is built from 13 residues. Germline V gives CDR1 SGHTA, CDR2 FQGNSA. The CDR3 coding sequence is TGTGCCAGCAGCTTATGGTTCTCAGATACGCAGTATTTT. Its protein is CASSLWFSDTQYF.

This clonotype was seen only a few times. The chain is built from TRBV20-1 and TRBJ1-1; the D is unclear. The CDR3 totals 14 residues. The germline gives CDR1 DFQATT, CDR2 SNEGSKA (reference sequence). The V and J ends lost 3 bases and 3 bases respectively, with 14 bases between them. The CDR3 region has the DNA TGCAGTGCTAGCTCCCCAGGTTTGGACACTGAAGCTTTCTTT. Protein: CSASSPGLDTEAFF.

This clonotype was counted many times. J is TRBJ1-6 and V is TRBV30; a possible D gene is TRBD1 (5 bases). CDR3 length equals 14 residues. V was cut by 5 bases and J by 0 bases, with 8 bases left in between. CDR1 and CDR2 from the germline V gene are GTSNPN and SVGIG (reference sequence). CDR3 coding DNA: TGTGCCTGGGGGGCGCCCTCCTATAATTCACCCCTCCACTTT. It translates to CAWGAPSYNSPLHF.

The V gene is TRBV7-9, the J gene TRBJ1-3, with TRBD1 matching over 9 bases. J gave up 3 bases and V 5 bases, and 11 bases lay outside the gene matches. The CDR3 runs to 17 residues. Germline V gene data show CDR1 as SEHNR and CDR2 as FQNEAQ (reference sequence). CDR3 in amino acids: CASSGTGQGKVGNTIYF. CDR3 nucleotides: TGTGCCAGCAGCGGAACGGGACAGGGAAAGGTTGGAAACACCATATATTTT.

At least ten counts were recorded for this clonotype. J is TRBJ1-5 and V is TRBV19; D possibly corresponds to TRBD1 (6 bases). CDR3 length: 15 amino acids. V lost 6 bases and J lost 4, with 16 bases in between. Germline V gene lookup returns CDR1 LNHDA and CDR2 SQIVND (reference sequence). CDR3 residues: CASRSSQGINQPQHF. In DNA form, the CDR3 reads TGTGCCAGTAGGTCGTCGCAGGGGATAAATCAGCCCCAGCATTTT.

This clonotype was counted ten times or more. The V call is TRBV5-4, the J call TRBJ2-6; D is possibly TRBD1 (5 bases). The germline gives CDR1 SGHNT, CDR2 YYREEE (reference sequence). The CDR3 loop spans 15 amino acids. V shed 4 bases and J shed 2 bases, with 10 bases lying between them. CDR3 sequence reads: CASSVDIPGANVLTF. DNA of the CDR3: TGTGCCAGCAGCGTGGACATTCCTGGGGCCAACGTCCTGACTTTC.